This record looks at one T cell receptor beta chain sequence and its context. Deletions cut 6 bases from V and 2 bases from J, with 8 bases between. The CDR3 runs to 11 residues. CDR1 and CDR2 (germline): DFQATT, SNEGSKA (reference sequence). The sample originates from a study of shared T cell receptors in the human thymus. Assay used: immunoSEQ multiplex PCR; TCRdb lists only in-frame clones, some missing. Here the sample spans about 660,000 clones, about 90% being singletons. These data were likewise used in another study, on human thymus T cells. That investigation notes: In corrective heart surgery, resections were taken, and these provided the thymus tissue.

The material sequenced was thymocytes. This chain uses TRBV20-1 with TRBJ2-7, with D perhaps matching TRBD2 (5 bases). This clonotype was sampled from a boy in the first two years of life with a congenital heart defect. CDR3 bases: TGCAGTGCAGCGGATGCCTACGAGCAGTACTTC. It encodes CSAADAYEQYF.